These 21 T cell receptor beta chains share one sample of origin, sequenced in a study of CXCR3-negative and CXCR3-positive naive CD8 T cells (dated by TCRdb to the late 2010s). Paper-wide results and their limitations: Compared with CXCR3-negative naive cells, CXCR3-positive naive cells had TRB CDR3s with higher hydrophobicity (lower Kidera factor 4), lower energy, and higher strength and volume indices.

Their specific antigens are unknown. This sample was sequenced with a NextSeq 550. The Human TCR Profiling Kit (MiLaboratory) was used to make UMI-labeled 5' RACE TRB cDNA libraries. Through TCRdb reprocessing, the reads give one entry per CDR3 protein sequence; DNA is omitted. The table kept for this sample lists tens of thousands of distinct CDR3 sequences. The top ten clonotypes cover roughly 0.64% of the sample. The sequenced sample was naive CXCR3+ CD8+ T cells from blood. Sample cell subset or site, as interpreted from the label and publication: CD45RO-CCR7+CD27+CD95- naive CD8+ T cells expressing CXCR3 (TNR3+). The receptors were gathered from a human donor in good health. Some clones in this sample may be carry-over from other donors' samples.

The CDR3 region is CASSTRPRGSYNEQFF. The V and J genes are TRBV6-1 and TRBJ2-1; the TCRdb D gene call, TRBD1, has no DNA to confirm it. From germline, CDR1 is MNHNS and CDR2 SASEGT. This CDR3 spans 16 amino acids.

The V gene is TRBV19, the J gene TRBJ2-3; with no DNA, the TCRdb D assignment of TRBD2 cannot be verified. This CDR3 has 15 amino acids. CDR1 is LNHDA and CDR2 is SQIVND in the germline V gene (reference sequence). The CDR3 reads CATSPLGGIADTQYF. Based on the CDR3 plus reference TRBV19 and TRBJ2-3, the full variable domain is DGGITQSPKYLFRKEGQNVTLSCEQNLNHDAMYWYRQDPGQGLRLIYYSQIVNDFQKGDIAEGYSVSREKKESFPLTVTSAQKNPTAFYLCATSPLGGIADTQYFGPGTRLTVL.

The chain couples TRBV19 to TRBJ1-5. Germline V gene lookup returns CDR1 LNHDA and CDR2 SQIVND (reference sequence). The CDR3 has 16 amino acids. The CDR3 loop reads CASSMGTAYSNQPQHF.

The chain links TRBV7-2 to TRBJ2-5; TCRdb outputs TRBD1, but without DNA this stays unchecked. Germline V gene lookup returns CDR1 SGHTA and CDR2 FQGNSA. The CDR3 is 15 residues long. Here the CDR3 reads CASSPGQGNQETQYF. The whole variable domain, remainder taken from reference TRBV7-2 and TRBJ2-5, is GAGVSQSPSNKVTEKGKDVELRCDPISGHTALYWYRQSLGQGLEFLIYFQGNSAPDKSGLPSDRFSAERTGGSVSTLTIQRTQQEDSAVYLCASSPGQGNQETQYFGPGTRLLVL.

This rearrangement joins TRBV6-5 to TRBJ2-2; TCRdb calls TRBD1, which cannot be checked without DNA. Germline CDR1 is MNHEY and CDR2 is SVGAGI. This CDR3 comprises 16 residues. This CDR3 reads CASSYLRGAGAGELFF.

The chain carries TRBV4-3 and TRBJ1-1; TCRdb gives TRBD1 as the D gene, but with no DNA this cannot be confirmed. The germline gives CDR1 LGHNA, CDR2 YSLEER. This CDR3 region has 13 residues. The CDR3: CASSQVGGTEAFF.

The rearrangement joins TRBV12-3 or TRBV12-4 to TRBJ2-3; the D gene TCRdb calls, TRBD1, cannot be checked with no DNA. The CDR3 length is 14 residues. The CDR3 spells CASSSDPGADTQYF.

The chain links TRBV7-9 to TRBJ2-1. This CDR3 is 12 amino acids long. Germline V lookup: CDR1 SEHNR, CDR2 FQNEAQ (reference sequence). The CDR3 reads CASSFGVYEQFF.

CDR3 amino acids: CSVEGEGWDYTF. The chain couples TRBV29-1 to TRBJ1-2. Germline CDR1 is SQVTM and CDR2 is ANQGSEA. This CDR3 has 12 residues.

The J gene is TRBJ2-7, the V gene TRBV29-1; TCRdb's assignment of TRBD1 cannot be checked, as there is no DNA. The CDR3 loop spans 11 amino acids. CDR1 and CDR2 from the germline V gene are SQVTM and ANQGSEA. The chain's CDR3 is CSVPQGLEQYF.

This chain's CDR3 is CSVEMDWGAVGYTF. The rearrangement links TRBV29-1 to TRBJ1-2; TCRdb's D call of TRBD1 is untestable without DNA. The germline CDR1 and CDR2 sequences are SQVTM and ANQGSEA. The CDR3 sequence is 14 residues long.

The chain uses TRBV20-1 and TRBJ2-7; TCRdb calls TRBD1, which cannot be checked without DNA. Per the germline V gene, CDR1 is DFQATT and CDR2 is SNEGSKA (reference sequence). The CDR3 has 15 residues. This CDR3 is CSASAGDRGLGEQYF.

V usage is TRBV6-6 and J usage is TRBJ2-1; TCRdb's D call of TRBD2 is untestable without DNA. CDR3 length: 16 residues. Looked up from germline, CDR1 is MNHNY and CDR2 is SVGAGI (reference sequence). The chain's CDR3 is CASSHGASGGYNEQFF.

This chain connects TRBV3-1 to TRBJ2-3; TCRdb's D gene call, TRBD2, goes unchecked for lack of DNA. The germline V gene has CDR1 LGHDT and CDR2 YNNKEL (reference sequence). This CDR3 region has 15 residues. This CDR3 is CASSQVAGRTDTQYF.

V usage is TRBV29-1 and J usage is TRBJ2-7; TCRdb outputs TRBD2, but without DNA this stays unchecked. The CDR3 runs 14 residues. Germline CDR1 is SQVTM and CDR2 is ANQGSEA. CDR3 sequence: CSVEDEGLGLEQYF.

The rearrangement uses TRBV6-2 or TRBV6-3 and TRBJ2-1. CDR1 is MNHEY and CDR2 is SVGEGT in the germline V gene. CDR3 length: 17 residues. CDR3 in amino acids: CASTELDASSSYNEQFF.

The V gene is TRBV7-2, the J gene TRBJ2-3; there is no DNA to check the TCRdb D call of TRBD1. The germline V gene encodes CDR1 SGHTA and CDR2 FQGNSA. The CDR3 extends over 14 amino acids. This chain's CDR3 is CASSFGPPPDTQYF. The full variable domain, rest sourced from reference TRBV7-2 and TRBJ2-3, is GAGVSQSPSNKVTEKGKDVELRCDPISGHTALYWYRQSLGQGLEFLIYFQGNSAPDKSGLPSDRFSAERTGGSVSTLTIQRTQQEDSAVYLCASSFGPPPDTQYFGPGTRLTVL.

The chain couples TRBV27 to TRBJ1-5. CDR1 MNHEY and CDR2 SMNVEV come from the germline V gene (reference sequence). The CDR3 extends over 15 amino acids. The chain's CDR3 is CASSFVGDSNQPQHF.

The chain couples TRBV7-9 to TRBJ1-1; TCRdb gives TRBD1 as the D gene, but with no DNA this cannot be confirmed. The CDR3 has 13 residues. The germline V gene has CDR1 SEHNR and CDR2 FQNEAQ (reference sequence). CDR3: CASSPPGVPEAFF.

The chain combines TRBV6-1 with TRBJ2-1. The CDR3 runs 15 residues. CDR1 is MNHNS, CDR2 SASEGT, per germline. The CDR3 spells CASTIVGESYNEQFF.

The genes are TRBV7-2 and TRBJ2-7; TCRdb picks TRBD1, but there is no DNA to check that call. Germline V CDR1 and CDR2: SGHTA, FQGNSA. This CDR3 is 16 amino acids long. CDR3 region: CASSFSSGQPSYEQYF.